What follows is one TCR beta chain and its context. The antigen is not known. The sample originates from a study of shared clonotypes between healthy human individuals. Study-wide results and caveats: Estimated clonotype richness was generally higher in naive than memory subsets. The sampled material consisted only of blood, and tissue repertoires are likely to differ.

The CDR3 runs 14 residues. Germline CDR1 reads MNHNS; CDR2 reads SASEGT. Trimming shortened V by 2 bases and J by 4 bases, and 11 bases separated the two germline ends. Sequenced by immunoSEQ multiplex PCR; TCRdb stores in-frame clones only, minus some. Of 2 million to 2.5 million clones detected, 85% to 95% appear once; the ten largest clones hold 0.39%. Sequencing was done on a sample of naive CD4+ T cells from PBMCs. Stated subset: CD45RA+ positively selected. The V gene is TRBV6-1, the J gene TRBJ1-2, with D unresolved. This TCR came from a young man in good health. Some clones in this sample may be carry-over from other donors' samples. The CDR3 DNA reads as TGTGCCAGCAGTGAACATCGCGAACGCTATGGCTACACCTTC. Its protein is CASSEHRERYGYTF.